This TCR beta chain was retrieved from a study of T cells in Graves' hyperthyroidism and ophthalmopathy. General study results and limits: Within blood appeared most thyroid clonotypes that had expanded above 0.001.

There are 14 residues in the CDR3. Between the trimmed V and J ends, which lost 2 bases and 4 bases, there was a span of 10 bases. Germline values: CDR1 SGHRS, CDR2 YFSETQ. The TCR beta CDR3 regions underwent amplification using RNA transcripts as the source. A first-round RT-PCR of the TCR CDR3 used the HTBI primer set. TCRdb fed the multiplex PCR reads into MiXCR, producing one record per CDR3 protein. The sample records 210,000 or so distinct CDR3 sequences, approximately 17% being singletons. The sample holds many counts of this clonotype. The antigen remains unidentified. This chain uses TRBV5-1 with TRBJ2-1, with D tentatively TRBD2 (5 bases). Sample: blood. This clonotype was sampled from a man aged 45-60 years with Graves' hyperthyroidism. DNA of the CDR3: TGCGCCAGCAGCTTAATCGCGGGTTACAATGAGCAGTTCTTC. Amino acids: CASSLIAGYNEQFF. Full variable domain (remainder filled in from reference TRBV5-1 and TRBJ2-1): KAGVTQTPRYLIKTRGQQVTLSCSPISGHRSVSWYQQTPGQGLQFLFEYFSETQRNKGNFPGRFSGRQFSNSRSEMNVSTLELGDSALYLCASSLIAGYNEQFFGPGTRLTVL.